The next 29 T cell receptor beta chains were all read from a single sample in a study of cytomegalovirus exposure and HLA in healthy donors. Primers for the PCR totalled 60 Vbeta and 13 Jbeta. The repertoire was sequenced with immunoSEQ multiplex PCR; TCRdb's copy has only in-frame clones and lacks some. The table records roughly 99,000 clones, 79% of them present only once. Sequencing was performed on PBMCs. These receptors were obtained from a male donor in good health and CMV-seropositive.

This chain uses TRBV19 with TRBJ1-6; no firm D call. CDR1 is LNHDA, CDR2 SQIVND, per germline (reference sequence). The CDR3 has 14 amino acids. With 3 bases removed from V and 4 bases from J, the gap between germline ends came to 7 bases. The CDR3 DNA reads as TGTGCCAGTAGTATGCCCGGTTATAATTCACCCCTCCACTTT. This translates into CASSMPGYNSPLHF.

This chain connects TRBV2 to TRBJ1-1; tentative D call: TRBD1 (5 bases). V lost 5 bases to trimming and J lost 0 bases, with 10 bases between them. The V gene's germline CDR1 is SNHLY and CDR2 FYNNEI. The CDR3 loop spans 14 amino acids. In DNA, the CDR3 is TGTGCCAGCAGTTCACAGGATATGAACACTGAAGCTTTCTTT. Protein product: CASSSQDMNTEAFF.

The V gene is TRBV5-1, the J gene TRBJ2-1; D gene ambiguous. The germline gives CDR1 SGHRS, CDR2 YFSETQ. The V end was cut by 4 bases, the J end by 4 bases, with 15 bases between. The CDR3 runs 15 residues. CDR3 residues: CASSQTLGAYNEQFF. The CDR3 DNA follows: TGCGCCAGCAGCCAGACTCTTGGCGCTTACAATGAGCAGTTCTTC. Based on the CDR3 plus reference TRBV5-1 and TRBJ2-1, the full variable domain is KAGVTQTPRYLIKTRGQQVTLSCSPISGHRSVSWYQQTPGQGLQFLFEYFSETQRNKGNFPGRFSGRQFSNSRSEMNVSTLELGDSALYLCASSQTLGAYNEQFFGPGTRLTVL.

The CDR3 reads CASSLRTPGVNTEAFF. CDR3 nucleotides: TGTGCCAGCAGCCTGAGGACGCCGGGGGTGAACACTGAAGCTTTCTTT. The V and J genes are TRBV11-2 and TRBJ1-1, with D possibly being TRBD1 (5 bases). V gave up 5 bases and J gave up 0 bases, with 16 bases separating them. Germline lookup yields CDR1 SGHAT and CDR2 FQNNGV. The CDR3 spans 16 residues. The full variable domain, in which reference TRBV11-2 and TRBJ1-1 provide the parts outside the CDR3, is EAGVAQSPRYKIIEKRQSVAFWCNPISGHATLYWYQQILGQGPKLLIQFQNNGVVDDSQLPKDRFSAERLKGVDSTLKIQPAKLEDSAVYLCASSLRTPGVNTEAFFGQGTRLTVV.

The CDR3 reads CASSPGWRSAEAFF. DNA for the CDR3: TGTGCCAGCAGCCCCGGGTGGCGGAGCGCTGAAGCTTTCTTT. The V and J genes are TRBV7-9 and TRBJ1-1; D is uncertain. The V gene's germline CDR1 is SEHNR and CDR2 FQNEAQ (reference sequence). The CDR3 is 14 residues long. V lost 5 bases and J 6 bases, leaving 16 bases between the germline ends.

CDR3 sequence reads: CASSERGTGTEAFF. In DNA, the CDR3 is TGTGCCAGCAGTGAACGTGGGACAGGTACTGAAGCTTTCTTT. The chain has TRBV2 and TRBJ1-1; 8 nucleotides line up with TRBD1. This CDR3 is 14 amino acids long. The V gene end was trimmed by 2 bases and the J gene end by 5 bases; junction bases not matched to a gene: 4. Germline V gene sequence: CDR1 SNHLY, CDR2 FYNNEI.

The rearrangement links TRBV11-2 to TRBJ2-7; 8 positions agree with TRBD2. Unmatched junction bases numbered 10, after V lost 4 bases and J lost 2 bases. Germline values: CDR1 SGHAT, CDR2 FQNNGV. The CDR3 consists of 16 residues. The CDR3 reads CASSWTLAGAPYEQYF. The DNA for the CDR3 is TGTGCCAGCAGCTGGACCCTAGCGGGTGCTCCCTACGAGCAGTACTTC.

V is TRBV10-2 and J is TRBJ1-6, with a tentative D call TRBD1 (5 bases). With 6 bases removed from V and 0 bases from J, the gap between germline ends came to 9 bases. The CDR3 contains 15 residues. The germline V gene has CDR1 WSHSY and CDR2 SAAADI. The CDR3 DNA is TGCGCCAGCAGAGACAGTTTCTCCTATAATTCACCCCTCCACTTT. It translates to CASRDSFSYNSPLHF.

The rearrangement joins TRBV2 to TRBJ1-5; D unclear. Germline loops: CDR1 SNHLY, CDR2 FYNNEI. V was cut by 6 bases and J by 4 bases, with 13 bases left in between. The CDR3 runs to 14 residues. The CDR3 reads CASRPTYYNQPQHF. The CDR3 DNA is TGTGCCAGCAGACCCACATATTATAATCAGCCCCAGCATTTT.

The gene calls are TRBV4-3 and TRBJ1-1; possible D gene TRBD1, 6 bases. This CDR3 contains 14 residues. The germline gives CDR1 LGHNA, CDR2 YSLEER. V lost 1 base and J lost 4, with 10 bases in between. In DNA form, the CDR3 reads TGCGCCAGCAGCCAAGGGGGGGGCCTCACTGAAGCTTTCTTT. Its protein is CASSQGGGLTEAFF.

This clone was recorded a few times. The chain uses TRBV4-1 and TRBJ1-2; TRBD1 agrees at 11 bases. The CDR3 is made up of 12 amino acids. The germline V gene encodes CDR1 MGHRA and CDR2 YSYEKL. V gave up 8 bases and J gave up 8 bases; unmatched junction bases: 4. CDR3 DNA sequence: TGCGCCAGCGGACAGGGGGCAGCGGGCTACACCTTC. Translation gives CASGQGAAGYTF.

The chain joins TRBV10-3 to TRBJ1-5; 11 bases are a match to TRBD1. Germline V CDR1 and CDR2: ENHRY, SYGVKD. V lost 9 bases to trimming and J lost 7 bases; unmatched junction nucleotides: 5. The CDR3 consists of 13 residues. Here the CDR3 reads CAIGQGAGQPQHF. The CDR3, as DNA: TGTGCCATAGGACAGGGGGCCGGGCAGCCCCAGCATTTT.

The rearrangement joins TRBV29-1 to TRBJ2-5; the D gene is possibly TRBD2 (6 bases). The end of the DNA aligns better with TRBJ2-7, so the J call may be wrong. CDR3 length equals 12 residues. CDR1 and CDR2 from the germline V gene are SQVTM and ANQGSEA. The CDR3 protein is CSVVAGSHEQYF. CDR3 bases: TGCAGCGTTGTGGCGGGGTCCCACGAGCAGTACTTC.

The chain employs TRBV27 and TRBJ2-1; 11 nucleotides match TRBD2. The V and J ends lost 2 bases and 4 bases, in that order; junction bases with no gene match: 7. This CDR3 region has 17 residues. Germline assignment: CDR1 MNHEY and CDR2 SMNVEV (reference sequence). CDR3 sequence: CASSLDATSGVYNEQFF. CDR3 sequence (DNA): TGTGCCAGCAGTTTAGACGCGACTAGCGGGGTATACAATGAGCAGTTCTTC.

The gene calls are TRBV30 and TRBJ1-1, with unresolved D. The CDR3 contains 12 residues. Trimming left V 3 bases short and J 7 bases short, with 12 bases between. CDR1 GTSNPN and CDR2 SVGIG come from the germline V gene (reference sequence). This chain's CDR3 is CAWSSGLNEAFF. The CDR3 DNA sequence: TGTGCCTGGAGCAGCGGCCTTAATGAAGCTTTCTTT.

The table lists this clone with a count of one. The chain links TRBV7-2 to TRBJ2-7; D is unclear. The CDR3 contains 13 residues. CDR1 and CDR2 from the germline V gene are SGHTA and FQGNSA. The V end lost 3 bases, the J end lost 1 base, and 7 bases lay between the germline ends. The CDR3: CASSFGRSYEQYF. The CDR3 nucleotides are TGTGCCAGCAGCTTTGGGCGATCCTACGAGCAGTACTTC.

The CDR3 bases are TGCGCCAGCAGCCAAGGCGGACTCTATACCGGGGAGCTGTTTTTT. It encodes CASSQGGLYTGELFF. The chain has TRBV4-1 and TRBJ2-2; D perhaps matches TRBD2 (5 bases). The CDR3 is 15 amino acids. With 1 base removed from V and 5 bases from J, the gap between germline ends came to 11 bases. From germline, CDR1 is MGHRA and CDR2 YSYEKL.

The chain employs TRBV4-1 and TRBJ1-1; D is uncertain. The CDR3 covers 15 residues. Per germline, CDR1 MGHRA and CDR2 YSYEKL. The V gene lost 4 bases and the J gene lost 4 bases, with 16 bases spanning the gap. CDR3 DNA: TGCGCCAGCAGCCCCGGGGAGCTAGTGAGCACTGAAGCTTTCTTT. It encodes CASSPGELVSTEAFF.

The chain joins TRBV20-1 to TRBJ2-7, with D unresolved. Trimming left V 4 bases short and J 3 bases short, with 7 bases between. The CDR3 runs 11 residues. Germline V CDR1 and CDR2: DFQATT, SNEGSKA (reference sequence). The CDR3 sequence: CSAILDYEQYF. The CDR3 nucleotides are TGCAGTGCTATCTTAGACTACGAGCAGTACTTC.

This chain's CDR3 is CASSQGAGPSNQPQHF. The CDR3 DNA reads TGCGCCAGCAGCCAAGGGGCAGGCCCTAGCAATCAGCCCCAGCATTTT. The rearrangement joins TRBV4-1 to TRBJ1-5, with unresolved D. The V and J ends lost 1 base and 0 bases respectively, with 10 bases between them. The CDR3 runs 16 residues. Germline values: CDR1 MGHRA, CDR2 YSYEKL.

The chain uses TRBV4-1 and TRBJ2-1; 7 nucleotides match TRBD1. J lost 4 bases, V lost 0 bases, and 12 bases had no gene match. Looked up from germline, CDR1 is MGHRA and CDR2 is YSYEKL. The CDR3 covers 18 residues. CDR3 in DNA: TGCGCCAGCAGCCAAGACCTAAGACAGGGAAAATGGTACAATGAGCAGTTCTTC. Residues: CASSQDLRQGKWYNEQFF.

This sequence joins TRBV6-5 and TRBJ1-4, with 11 nucleotides matching TRBD1. Germline V gene data show CDR1 as MNHEY and CDR2 as SVGAGI. This CDR3 region has 15 residues. V lost 6 bases, J lost 7 bases, and 7 bases stayed unmatched. The CDR3 DNA reads TGTGCCAGCAGCCGGGGGACAGGGGGTTTTGAAAAACTGTTTTTT. Encoded protein: CASSRGTGGFEKLFF.

The chain carries TRBV30 and TRBJ1-5, with a tentative D call TRBD1 (6 bases). Germline-derived CDR1 and CDR2 are GTSNPN and SVGIG (reference sequence). The CDR3 has 13 amino acids. V lost 4 bases and J 1 base, leaving 8 bases between the germline ends. The DNA of the CDR3 is TGTGCCTGGACAGGGGAGAGCAATCAGCCCCAGCATTTT. As protein: CAWTGESNQPQHF.

This chain uses TRBV4-1 with TRBJ1-4; D not certain. CDR3 length equals 17 residues. Germline V gives CDR1 MGHRA, CDR2 YSYEKL. V gave up 1 base and J gave up 2 bases, with 14 bases separating them. The CDR3: CASSQVSVGATNEKLFF. CDR3 bases: TGCGCCAGCAGCCAAGTTTCGGTGGGAGCGACTAATGAAAAACTGTTTTTT.

V gene TRBV6-6 combines with J gene TRBJ1-6, with TRBD1 matching over 7 bases. Germline CDR1 MNHNY, CDR2 SVGAGI (reference sequence). The trim removed 0 bases at V and 4 bases at J, leaving 0 bases unmatched. There are 15 residues in the CDR3. CDR3 DNA sequence: TGTGCCAGCAGTTACTCGACAGGGTATAATTCACCCCTCCACTTT. This codes for CASSYSTGYNSPLHF.

This CDR3 reads CASSKKQGLPRGYTF. CDR3 nucleotides: TGTGCCAGCAGCAAGAAACAGGGCCTCCCTCGGGGCTACACCTTC. This chain joins TRBV5-6 and TRBJ1-2; possibly TRBD1 for D (6 bases). Germline CDR1 is SGHDT and CDR2 is YYEEEE. This CDR3 comprises 15 residues. Trimming pared 4 bases from V and 8 bases from J, leaving 21 bases between.

V usage is TRBV6-4 and J usage is TRBJ2-3, with 8 bases fitting TRBD1. The length of the CDR3 is 14 residues. V trimming: 3 bases; J trimming: 4 bases; junction bases outside the gene matches: 3. Germline CDR1 is MRHNA and CDR2 is SNTAGT. The CDR3 coding sequence is TGTGCCAGCAGTGAGGACAGGGCCCCAGATACGCAGTATTTT. Protein sequence: CASSEDRAPDTQYF.

The chain's CDR3 is CASSFWLIAGKVNEQFF. The CDR3 DNA follows: TGTGCCAGCAGCTTCTGGCTAATAGCGGGGAAAGTGAATGAGCAGTTCTTC. The J gene is TRBJ2-1, the V gene TRBV7-9; 8 bases match TRBD2. V shed 3 bases and J 7 bases; nucleotides not matched to a gene: 14. The CDR3 has 17 amino acids. Germline loops: CDR1 SEHNR, CDR2 FQNEAQ (reference sequence).

This sequence joins TRBV18 and TRBJ2-3; D may be TRBD2 (6 bases). With 4 bases removed from V and 2 bases from J, the gap between germline ends came to 10 bases. Germline CDR1 is KGHSH and CDR2 is LQKENI. This CDR3 is built from 14 residues. In DNA form, the CDR3 reads TGTGCCAGCTCACGGGGCGGGGCCACAGATACGCAGTATTTT. As protein: CASSRGGATDTQYF. The full variable domain, with the rest looked up from reference TRBV18 and TRBJ2-3, is NAGVMQNPRHLVRRRGQEARLRCSPMKGHSHVYWYRQLPEEGLKFMVYLQKENIIDESGMPKERFSAEFPKEGPSILRIQQVVRGDSAAYFCASSRGGATDTQYFGPGTRLTVL.